The 8 T cell receptor beta chains below were found in one sample sequenced in a study of breast tumors, draining lymph nodes, adjacent tissues. TCRdb used MiXCR to reprocess the multiplex PCR reads, holding one entry per CDR3 protein. The table has around 230,000 distinct CDR3 sequences, nearly 35% seen once. The lymph nodes were axillary draining lymph nodes from breast cancer patients. Sequencing input: axillary lymph node tissue. All receptors come from a female donor with breast cancer. Some clones in this sample may be carry-over from other donors' samples.

In this sample, this clonotype is medium-sized (0.01 to 0.1%). The genes are TRBV10-2 and TRBJ1-6, with D possibly TRBD1 on 5 matching bases. The CDR3 is 12 residues long. The germline CDR1 and CDR2 sequences are WSHSY and SAAADI. Trimming removed 3 bases from V and 8 bases from J, with 5 bases in between. Written as DNA, the CDR3 is TGCGCCAGCAGTGAAGGGGATTCACCCCTCCACTTT. This sequence encodes CASSEGDSPLHF.

This clonotype came up many times. V and J are TRBV11-2 and TRBJ2-7; 8 positions agree with TRBD1. J gave up 1 base and V 5 bases, and 7 bases lay outside the gene matches. Germline CDR1 is SGHAT and CDR2 is FQNNGV. The CDR3 length is 15 residues. Here the CDR3 reads CASSLSRDRSYEQYF. The CDR3 DNA reads as TGTGCCAGCAGCCTCTCTAGGGACAGGTCCTACGAGCAGTACTTC.

This clonotype occurred many times. For the CDR3, the DNA is TGTGCCAGCAGCCAAGTCTTCGACAGCTCCTACGAGCAGTACTTC. Amino acid sequence: CASSQVFDSSYEQYF. V gene TRBV4-2 combines with J gene TRBJ2-7, with D perhaps matching TRBD1 (5 bases). Trimming took off 1 base at V and 0 bases at J, with 10 bases between the two ends. The CDR3 contains 15 residues. CDR1 is LGHNA, CDR2 YNFKEQ, per germline.

A note on this clonotype: A much larger clone lies one base from this, so it may be a read error. The rearrangement joins TRBV3-1 to TRBJ1-2; D is unclear. Germline lookup yields CDR1 LGHDT and CDR2 YNNKEL (reference sequence). The CDR3 length is 13 residues. V was pared by 3 bases and J by 8 bases, with 13 bases between. The CDR3 DNA follows: TGTGCCAGCAGCCAGGCCTGGGAGGAGGGCTACACCTTC. Its protein product is CASSQAWEEGYTF.

The V call is TRBV7-2, the J call TRBJ1-2; perhaps TRBD1 as D (6 bases). CDR3 length equals 13 residues. The V and J ends lost 6 bases and 8 bases respectively, with 16 bases between them. Germline assignment: CDR1 SGHTA and CDR2 FQGNSA. CDR3 nucleotides: TGTGCCAGCAGAGACAGGAGGGCGGGGGGCTACACCTTC. Residues: CASRDRRAGGYTF.

This clonotype was seen ten or more times. The chain joins TRBV19 to TRBJ1-4; the D gene is possibly TRBD1 (6 bases). V lost 5 bases to trimming and J lost 5 bases, with 15 bases between them. CDR3 length equals 15 residues. Germline V lookup: CDR1 LNHDA, CDR2 SQIVND (reference sequence). The CDR3: CASSGYRAGNEKLFF. In DNA, the CDR3 is TGTGCCAGTAGTGGTTACAGGGCAGGGAATGAAAAACTGTTTTTT.

The table lists this clonotype with a few counts. This sequence may be a read error, since a much larger clone differs from it by one base. No conserved phenylalanine or tryptophan is present at the end of the CDR3, so a read error is the likely explanation. This sequence joins TRBV19 and TRBJ2-1; a weak D match, TRBD2 (6 bases). With 0 bases removed from V and 0 bases from J, the gap between germline ends came to 9 bases. The CDR3 is 16 amino acids. Germline V gene sequence: CDR1 LNHDA, CDR2 SQIVND (reference sequence). The CDR3 is CASSIDRGISYNEQFS. The CDR3 DNA sequence: TGTGCCAGTAGTATAGATCGGGGGATCTCCTACAATGAGCAGTTCTCC.

J is TRBJ1-5 and V is TRBV2, with 8 bases fitting TRBD1. After removal of 2 bases from V and 2 bases from J, the junction contained 5 bases not matched to a gene. In germline, CDR1 is SNHLY, CDR2 FYNNEI. This CDR3 is 16 amino acids long. The CDR3 sequence is CASSELGQGGNQPQHF. CDR3 bases: TGTGCCAGCAGTGAACTAGGACAGGGTGGCAATCAGCCCCAGCATTTT.